This TCR beta chain appears in the sequencing data of a study of blood T cell repertoires in COVID-19. Study details: COVID-19 samples from acute and convalescent phases originated in the United States, Italy and Spain.

Participant age was about 18 to 100 years, and participants resided in 20 to 30 US areas. Participants classified as exposed had met a COVID-19 case within 2 weeks before study entry. Here immunoSEQ multiplex PCR was the method, and the copy in TCRdb shows in-frame clones only, minus some. This table has about 250,000 clones, roughly four fifths appearing once. Germline CDR1 is SGHKS and CDR2 is YYEKEE (reference sequence). V lost 4 bases and J lost 2, with 14 bases in between. The CDR3 sequence is 15 residues long. Sequencing input: PBMCs or T cells enriched from blood (not recorded which). The clonotype originates from a middle-aged woman who had been exposed to COVID-19. The chain joins TRBV5-5 to TRBJ2-3; D perhaps matches TRBD1 (6 bases). The CDR3 coding sequence is TGTGCCAGCAGCCCTGGTGGACAGTTCACAGATACGCAGTATTTT. It encodes CASSPGGQFTDTQYF.